The sequence of this T cell receptor beta chain was determined in a study of beta chain features in type 1 diabetes. Points from the study as a whole: TCRB CDR3s from Type 1 diabetes patients were moderately but significantly shorter in all four CD4+ subsets. Because the template was cDNA, high-expressing cells might be over-represented.

The table lists this clone with a few counts. Antigen: not known. Germline V gene lookup returns CDR1 SEHNR and CDR2 FQNEAQ (reference sequence). The CDR3 has 15 amino acids. V dropped 6 bases and J dropped 4 bases, with 16 bases sitting between them. Investigators reverse transcribed all isolated RNA, so they sequenced expressed TCRB transcripts. TCRdb keeps only in-frame clones here, not all; method: immunoSEQ multiplex PCR. The repertoire holds about 300,000 clones, with approximately 13% as singletons. About 110 mL of blood, on average, came from one heparinised draw per donor. CD4+ naive, central memory, regulatory and stem cell-like memory cells were sorted via CD45RO/CCR7/CD25/CD127/CD95/CD27. Sorted cells reached over 95% purity in every population.

The rearrangement links TRBV7-9 to TRBJ2-1; D perhaps matches TRBD1 (6 bases). The TCR sequence derives from a woman in her late teens or twenties with type 1 diabetes. Specimen: naive CD4+ T cells from blood. CDR3 loop: CASSPQGNGYNEQFF. In nucleotides, the CDR3 is TGTGCCAGCAGTCCACAGGGTAACGGTTACAATGAGCAGTTCTTC.